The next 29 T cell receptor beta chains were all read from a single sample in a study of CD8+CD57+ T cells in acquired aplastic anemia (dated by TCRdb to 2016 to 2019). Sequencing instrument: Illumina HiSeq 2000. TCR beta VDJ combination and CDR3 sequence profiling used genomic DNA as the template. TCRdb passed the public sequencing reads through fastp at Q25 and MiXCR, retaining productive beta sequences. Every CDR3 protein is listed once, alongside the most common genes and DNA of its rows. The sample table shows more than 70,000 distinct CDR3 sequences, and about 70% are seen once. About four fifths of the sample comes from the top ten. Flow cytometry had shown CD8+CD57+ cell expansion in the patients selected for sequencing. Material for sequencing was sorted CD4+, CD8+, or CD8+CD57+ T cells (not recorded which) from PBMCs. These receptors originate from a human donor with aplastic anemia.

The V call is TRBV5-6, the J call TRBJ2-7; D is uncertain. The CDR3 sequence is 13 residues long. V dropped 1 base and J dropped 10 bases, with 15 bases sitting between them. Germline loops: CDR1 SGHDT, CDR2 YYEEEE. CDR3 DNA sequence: TGTGCCAGCAGCTTGCTACTAAGCAGCCTACAGTACTTC. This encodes CASSLLLSSLQYF.

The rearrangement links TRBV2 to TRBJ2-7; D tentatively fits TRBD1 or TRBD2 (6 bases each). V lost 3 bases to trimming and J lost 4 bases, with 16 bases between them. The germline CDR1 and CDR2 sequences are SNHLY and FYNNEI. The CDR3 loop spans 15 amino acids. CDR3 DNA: TGTGCCAGCAGTGAGGGGGGACAACTAAGATACGAGCAGTACTTC. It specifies CASSEGGQLRYEQYF.

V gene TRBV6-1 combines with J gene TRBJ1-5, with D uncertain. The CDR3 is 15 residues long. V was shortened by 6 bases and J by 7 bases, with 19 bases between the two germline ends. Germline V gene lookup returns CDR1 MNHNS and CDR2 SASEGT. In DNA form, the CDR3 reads TGTGCCAGCAGCCAAGCCCAAGGTTTCGGCCAGCCCCAGCATTTT. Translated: CASSQAQGFGQPQHF.

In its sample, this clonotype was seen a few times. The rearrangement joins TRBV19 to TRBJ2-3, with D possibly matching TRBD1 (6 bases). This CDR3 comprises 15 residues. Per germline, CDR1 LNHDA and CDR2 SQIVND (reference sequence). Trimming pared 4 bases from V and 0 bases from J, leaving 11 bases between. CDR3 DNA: TGTGCCAGTAGTACCCAGGGGTTTAGCACAGATACGCAGTATTTT. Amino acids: CASSTQGFSTDTQYF.

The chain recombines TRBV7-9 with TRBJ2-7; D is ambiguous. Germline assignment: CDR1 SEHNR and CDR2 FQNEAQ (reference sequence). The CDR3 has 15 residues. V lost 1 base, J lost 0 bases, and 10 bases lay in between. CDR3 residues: CASSLGLLGSYEQYF. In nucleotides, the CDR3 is TGTGCCAGCAGCTTAGGGCTTTTAGGCTCCTACGAGCAGTACTTC.

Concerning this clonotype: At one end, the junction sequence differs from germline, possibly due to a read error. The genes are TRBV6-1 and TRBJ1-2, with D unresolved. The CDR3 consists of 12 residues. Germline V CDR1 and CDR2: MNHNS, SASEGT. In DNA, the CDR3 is TGTGCCATCAGTGCCTCAGGATTTGGCTACACCTTC. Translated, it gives CAISASGFGYTF.

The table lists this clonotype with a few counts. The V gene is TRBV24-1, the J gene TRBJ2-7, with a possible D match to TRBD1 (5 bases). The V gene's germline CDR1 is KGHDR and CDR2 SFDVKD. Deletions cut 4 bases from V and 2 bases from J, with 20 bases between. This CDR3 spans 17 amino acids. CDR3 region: CATSELDMGHRPYEQYF. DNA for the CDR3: TGTGCCACCAGTGAACTGGACATGGGGCACCGTCCCTACGAGCAGTACTTC.

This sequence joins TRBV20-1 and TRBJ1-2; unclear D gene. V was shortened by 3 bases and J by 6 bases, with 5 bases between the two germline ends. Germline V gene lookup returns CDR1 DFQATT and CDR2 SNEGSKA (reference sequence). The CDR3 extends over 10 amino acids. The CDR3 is CSARSNGYTF. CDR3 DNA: TGCAGTGCTAGGTCGAATGGCTACACCTTC.

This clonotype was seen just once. CDR3 bases: TGTGCCAGCAGTGAAGGAGGGGGCTTCTACAATGAGCAGTTCTTC. It yields the protein CASSEGGGFYNEQFF. The chain has TRBV2 and TRBJ2-1; the match to TRBD1 covers 7 bases. V was pared by 1 base and J by 3 bases, with 3 bases of the junction left unmatched. Germline V lookup: CDR1 SNHLY, CDR2 FYNNEI. The CDR3 contains 15 residues.

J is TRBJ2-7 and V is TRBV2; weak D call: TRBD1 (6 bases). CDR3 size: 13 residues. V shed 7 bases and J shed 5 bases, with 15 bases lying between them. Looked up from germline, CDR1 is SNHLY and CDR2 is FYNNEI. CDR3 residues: CASKTGQLNEQYF. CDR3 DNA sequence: TGTGCCAGCAAAACTGGACAGTTAAACGAGCAGTACTTC.

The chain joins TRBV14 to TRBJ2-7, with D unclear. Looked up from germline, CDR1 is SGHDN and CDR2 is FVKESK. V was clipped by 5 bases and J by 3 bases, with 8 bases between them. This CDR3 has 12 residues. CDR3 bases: TGTGCCAGCAGCGAGTCAGACTACGAGCAGTACTTC. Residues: CASSESDYEQYF.

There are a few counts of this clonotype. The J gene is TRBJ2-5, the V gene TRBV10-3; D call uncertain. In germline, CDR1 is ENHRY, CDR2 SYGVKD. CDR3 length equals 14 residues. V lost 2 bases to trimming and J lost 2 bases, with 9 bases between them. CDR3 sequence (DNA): TGTGCCATCAGTGAGGGAGAGTCGCAAGAGACCCAGTACTTC. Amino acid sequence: CAISEGESQETQYF.

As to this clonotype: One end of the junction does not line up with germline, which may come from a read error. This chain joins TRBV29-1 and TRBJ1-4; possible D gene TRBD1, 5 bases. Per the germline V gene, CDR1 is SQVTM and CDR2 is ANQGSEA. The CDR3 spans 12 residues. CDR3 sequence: CSVARDGERLFF. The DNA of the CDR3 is TGCAGCGTTGCCAGGGACGGTGAAAGACTGTTTTTT.

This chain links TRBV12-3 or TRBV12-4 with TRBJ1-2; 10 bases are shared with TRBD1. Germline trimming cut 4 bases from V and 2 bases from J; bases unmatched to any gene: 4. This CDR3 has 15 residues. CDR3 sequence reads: CASSSPGQGNYGYTF. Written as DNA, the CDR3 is TGTGCCAGCAGTTCACCGGGACAGGGGAACTATGGCTACACCTTC.

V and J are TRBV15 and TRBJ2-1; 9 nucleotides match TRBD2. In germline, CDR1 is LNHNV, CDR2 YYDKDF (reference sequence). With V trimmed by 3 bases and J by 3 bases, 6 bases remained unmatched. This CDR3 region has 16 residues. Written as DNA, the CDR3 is TGTGCCACCAGCAGCCTCACTAGCGGGCTCTACAATGAGCAGTTCTTC. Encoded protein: CATSSLTSGLYNEQFF.

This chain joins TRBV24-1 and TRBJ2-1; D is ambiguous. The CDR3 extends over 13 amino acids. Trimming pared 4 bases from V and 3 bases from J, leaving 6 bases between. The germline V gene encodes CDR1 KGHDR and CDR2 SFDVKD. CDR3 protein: CATSEGYYNEQFF. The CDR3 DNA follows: TGTGCCACCAGTGAAGGCTACTACAATGAGCAGTTCTTC.

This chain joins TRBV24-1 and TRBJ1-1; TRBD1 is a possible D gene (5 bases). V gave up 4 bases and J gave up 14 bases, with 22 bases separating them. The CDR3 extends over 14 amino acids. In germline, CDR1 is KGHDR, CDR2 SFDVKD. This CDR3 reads CATSDPDKPLKYFF. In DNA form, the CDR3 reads TGTGCCACCAGTGACCCGGACAAACCACTGAAATACTTCTTT.

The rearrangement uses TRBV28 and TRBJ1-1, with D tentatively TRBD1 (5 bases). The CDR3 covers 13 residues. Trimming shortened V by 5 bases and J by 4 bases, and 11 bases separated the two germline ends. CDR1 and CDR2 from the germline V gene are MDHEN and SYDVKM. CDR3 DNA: TGTGCCAGCAGTCCCGGGGGGGGCACTGAAGCTTTCTTT. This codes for CASSPGGGTEAFF.

The DNA of the CDR3 is TGTGCCATCATGCCCGGGATAGGGAACACTGAAGCTTTCTTT. Amino acid sequence: CAIMPGIGNTEAFF. The gene calls are TRBV10-3 and TRBJ1-1; no firm D call. The CDR3 has 14 amino acids. V was pared by 7 bases and J by 1 base, with 13 bases between. The germline V gene encodes CDR1 ENHRY and CDR2 SYGVKD.

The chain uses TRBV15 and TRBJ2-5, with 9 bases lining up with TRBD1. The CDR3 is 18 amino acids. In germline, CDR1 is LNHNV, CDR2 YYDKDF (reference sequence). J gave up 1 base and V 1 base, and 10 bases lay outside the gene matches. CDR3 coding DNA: TGTGCCACCAGCAGAGGGGTTTCCGGGACAGGGTCCCAAGAGACCCAGTACTTC. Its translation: CATSRGVSGTGSQETQYF.

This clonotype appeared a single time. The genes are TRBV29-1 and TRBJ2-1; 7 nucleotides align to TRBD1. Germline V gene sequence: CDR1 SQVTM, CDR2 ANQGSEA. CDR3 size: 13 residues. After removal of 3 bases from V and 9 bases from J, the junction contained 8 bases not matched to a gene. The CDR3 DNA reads TGCAGCGTTGAGAGGACAGGCCAATTTGAGCAGTTCTTC. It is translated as CSVERTGQFEQFF.

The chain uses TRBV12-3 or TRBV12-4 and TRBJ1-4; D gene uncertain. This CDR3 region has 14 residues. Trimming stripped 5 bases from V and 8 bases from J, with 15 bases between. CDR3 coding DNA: TGTGCCAGCAGTGAAGCTGGGATGGGAGAAAAACTGTTTTTT. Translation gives CASSEAGMGEKLFF.

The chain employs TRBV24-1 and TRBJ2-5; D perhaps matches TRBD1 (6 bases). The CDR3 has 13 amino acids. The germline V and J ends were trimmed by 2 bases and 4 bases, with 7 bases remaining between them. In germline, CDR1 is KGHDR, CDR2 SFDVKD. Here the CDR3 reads CATSDWDTETQYF. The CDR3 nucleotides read TGTGCCACCAGTGATTGGGACACAGAGACCCAGTACTTC.

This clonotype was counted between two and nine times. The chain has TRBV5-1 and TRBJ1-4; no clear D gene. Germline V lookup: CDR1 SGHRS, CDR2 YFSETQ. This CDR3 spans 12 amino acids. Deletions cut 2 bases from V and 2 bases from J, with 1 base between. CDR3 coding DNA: TGCGCCAGCAGCTTCACTAATGAAAAACTGTTTTTT. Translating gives CASSFTNEKLFF.

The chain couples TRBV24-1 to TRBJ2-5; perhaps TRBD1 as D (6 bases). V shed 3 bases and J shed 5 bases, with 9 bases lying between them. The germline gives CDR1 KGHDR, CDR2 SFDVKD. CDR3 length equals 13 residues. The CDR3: CATSDQDRETQYF. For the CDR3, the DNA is TGTGCCACCAGTGATCAAGACAGGGAGACCCAGTACTTC.

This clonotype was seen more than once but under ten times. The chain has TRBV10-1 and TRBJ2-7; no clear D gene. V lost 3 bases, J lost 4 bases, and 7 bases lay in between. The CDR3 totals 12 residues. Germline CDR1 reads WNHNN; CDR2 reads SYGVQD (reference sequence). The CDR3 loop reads CASSERGYEQYF. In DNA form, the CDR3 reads TGCGCCAGCAGTGAACGTGGATACGAGCAGTACTTC.

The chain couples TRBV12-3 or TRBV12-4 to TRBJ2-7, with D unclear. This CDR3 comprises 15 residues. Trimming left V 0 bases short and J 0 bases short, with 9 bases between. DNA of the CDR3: TGTGCCAGCAGTTTAGCATACAGAAGCTCCTACGAGCAGTACTTC. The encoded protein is CASSLAYRSSYEQYF.

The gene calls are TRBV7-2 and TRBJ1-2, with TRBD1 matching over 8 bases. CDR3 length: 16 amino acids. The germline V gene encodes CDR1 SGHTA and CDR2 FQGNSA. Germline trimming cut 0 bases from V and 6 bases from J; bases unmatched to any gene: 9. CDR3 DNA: TGTGCCAGCAGCTTAGCGCTTCCAGGACAGGGACATGGCTACACCTTC. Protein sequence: CASSLALPGQGHGYTF.

The CDR3 loop reads CASRGTSGSNNEQFF. The CDR3 nucleotides read TGCGCCAGCAGGGGGACTAGCGGGAGTAACAATGAGCAGTTCTTC. The chain has TRBV10-1 and TRBJ2-1, with 14 positions matching TRBD2. The CDR3 consists of 15 residues. J was trimmed by 5 bases and V by 6 bases; bases with no gene match: 3. The germline V gene encodes CDR1 WNHNN and CDR2 SYGVQD (reference sequence).